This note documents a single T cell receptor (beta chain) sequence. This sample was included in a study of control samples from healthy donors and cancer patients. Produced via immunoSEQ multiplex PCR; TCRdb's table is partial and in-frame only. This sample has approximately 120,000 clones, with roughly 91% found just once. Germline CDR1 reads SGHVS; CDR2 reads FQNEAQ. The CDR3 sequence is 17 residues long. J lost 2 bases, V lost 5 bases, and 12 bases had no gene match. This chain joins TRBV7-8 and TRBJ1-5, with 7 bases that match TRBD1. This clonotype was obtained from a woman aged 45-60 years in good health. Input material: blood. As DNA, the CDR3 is TGTGCCAGCAGCCGAGGGTCAGGGGGAGTGGGCAATCAGCCCCAGCATTTT. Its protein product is CASSRGSGGVGNQPQHF.